These 9 T cell receptor beta chains were sequenced from one sample in a study of identical twins. TCRdb processed the 5' RACE reads anew with MiXCR; each CDR3 protein has one entry. The table includes around 140,000 distinct CDR3 sequences, 3% to 4.5% detected once. Material: memory T cells sorted from blood. The source is a man younger than 35 in good health.

This clonotype was seen repeatedly, ten times or more. The genes are TRBV29-1 and TRBJ2-7; D gene uncertain. Germline assignment: CDR1 SQVTM and CDR2 ANQGSEA. The CDR3 is 12 amino acids. V dropped 8 bases and J dropped 3 bases, with 14 bases sitting between them. CDR3 sequence (DNA): TGCAGCTTTCGGATTGGAAACTACGAGCAGTACTTC. Translated, it gives CSFRIGNYEQYF.

This clonotype was picked up many times. The rearrangement uses TRBV25-1 and TRBJ1-5; D uncertain. CDR3 size: 13 residues. The V gene lost 2 bases and the J gene lost 6 bases, with 8 bases spanning the gap. Germline CDR1 is MGHDK and CDR2 is SYGVNS. Written as DNA, the CDR3 is TGTGCCAGCAGTGAAGCGACAACTCAGCCCCAGCATTTT. It encodes CASSEATTQPQHF.

This clonotype was counted many times. This sequence joins TRBV4-3 and TRBJ2-6; D remains ambiguous. CDR3 length equals 16 residues. V was trimmed by 0 bases and J by 1 base, leaving 7 bases between them. CDR1 is LGHNA, CDR2 YSLEER, per germline. CDR3: CASSQDMGSGANVLTF. The CDR3 coding sequence is TGCGCCAGCAGCCAAGATATGGGATCTGGGGCCAACGTCCTGACTTTC.

This clonotype was seen repeatedly, ten times or more. Just one base apart from a much larger clone, this may be a read error. The chain has TRBV5-1 and TRBJ2-3, with D tentatively TRBD1 (6 bases). CDR1 SGHRS and CDR2 YFSETQ come from the germline V gene. The CDR3 sequence is 16 residues long. V lost 3 bases and J lost 2, with 16 bases in between. CDR3 protein: CASSSPGAGNTDTQYF. CDR3 bases: TGCGCCAGCAGCTCCCCAGGGGCAGGGAACACAGATACGCAGTATTTT. The full variable domain, in which reference TRBV5-1 and TRBJ2-3 provide the parts outside the CDR3, is KAGVTQTPRYLIKTRGQQVTLSCSPISGHRSVSWYQQTPGQGLQFLFEYFSETQRNKGNFPGRFSGRQFSNSRSEMNVSTLELGDSALYLCASSSPGAGNTDTQYFGPGTRLTVL.

Ten or more counts support this clonotype. The chain employs TRBV18 and TRBJ2-1; tentative D call: TRBD2 (6 bases). CDR1 is KGHSH, CDR2 LQKENI, per germline. This CDR3 contains 18 residues. V lost 0 bases and J 1 base, leaving 16 bases between the germline ends. For the CDR3, the DNA is TGTGCCAGCTCACCACCTGGGACTGGGGCTCTATCCTACAATGAGCAGTTCTTC. Protein product: CASSPPGTGALSYNEQFF.

This sequence joins TRBV7-2 and TRBJ2-1; no reliable D call. CDR1 and CDR2 (germline): SGHTA, FQGNSA. This CDR3 has 14 amino acids. Trimming stripped 3 bases from V and 8 bases from J, with 14 bases between. The CDR3 DNA reads as TGTGCCAGCAGCTTTAACGGCTTCTTGGATGAGCAGTTCTTC. Protein: CASSFNGFLDEQFF.

Here the CDR3 reads CASGIGGSTEAFF. The CDR3 bases are TGTGCTAGTGGCATAGGGGGTAGCACTGAAGCTTTCTTT. V and J are TRBV12-5 and TRBJ1-1; tentatively, D is TRBD1 (6 bases). This CDR3 comprises 13 residues. From germline, CDR1 is LGHNT and CDR2 FRNRAP. Trimming cost V 6 bases and J 4 bases, with 12 bases left between them.

This clonotype showed up just a few times. Because it lacks the conserved phenylalanine or tryptophan at the end, this CDR3 is likely a read error. The gene calls are TRBV6-1 and TRBJ2-7; D possibly corresponds to TRBD1 (5 bases). CDR1 is MNHNS and CDR2 is SASEGT in the germline V gene. The CDR3 extends over 13 amino acids. The CDR3 protein is CASTEDSSYEQYL. CDR3 DNA: TGTGCCAGCACTGAAGACAGTTCCTACGAGCAGTACCTC.

This clonotype was counted at least ten times. The V gene is TRBV5-1, the J gene TRBJ2-1; 14 positions agree with TRBD2. Losses at the gene ends were 1 base for V and 9 bases for J; bases not matched to a gene: 3. Germline values: CDR1 SGHRS, CDR2 YFSETQ. The CDR3 covers 15 residues. DNA for the CDR3: TGCGCCAGCAGCTTGAGACTAGCGGGAGGGGGTGAGCAGTTCTTC. This translates into CASSLRLAGGGEQFF. The variable domain in full, with the rest retrieved from reference TRBV5-1 and TRBJ2-1, is KAGVTQTPRYLIKTRGQQVTLSCSPISGHRSVSWYQQTPGQGLQFLFEYFSETQRNKGNFPGRFSGRQFSNSRSEMNVSTLELGDSALYLCASSLRLAGGGEQFFGPGTRLTVL.